This TCR beta chain was obtained from a study of blood T cell repertoires in COVID-19. The CDR3 has 16 residues. V gave up 2 bases and J gave up 6 bases; unmatched junction bases: 9. Germline CDR1 is MGHRA and CDR2 is YSYEKL. The assay was immunoSEQ multiplex PCR, and TCRdb's table has in-frame clones only and misses some. Of around 300,000 clones listed, about nine tenths are singletons. This clone was counted only a few times. The material sequenced was PBMCs or T cells enriched from blood (not recorded which). This clonotype originated in a middle-aged woman who had recovered from COVID-19. This rearrangement joins TRBV4-1 to TRBJ2-2, with 7 bases lining up with TRBD1. CDR3: CASSQLVTGTAGELFF. The DNA of the CDR3 is TGCGCCAGCAGCCAATTGGTGACAGGGACGGCCGGGGAGCTGTTTTTT.